This T cell receptor (beta chain) comes out of a study of T cells in Graves' hyperthyroidism and ophthalmopathy. Study-wide results and limits: Median prediction lead before ophthalmopathy onset was about 6.5 months with the model. Stable hyperthyroidism and ophthalmopathy were separated using 13 V-J signatures. In the blood, most expanded thyroid clonotypes above 0.001 appeared as well.

CDR1 DFQATT and CDR2 SNEGSKA come from the germline V gene (reference sequence). The CDR3 covers 14 residues. J gave up 5 bases and V 1 base, and 8 bases lay outside the gene matches. On the basis of clinical symptoms, serum thyroxine and TRAb, thyroid ultrasound and orbital computed tomography, diagnoses were made. This clonotype was counted at least ten times. Its target is not known. Authors of the study amplified TCR beta CDR3 regions from RNA transcripts. First-round RT-PCR with HTBI primers amplified the TCR CDR3 region. TCRdb itself ran the multiplex PCR reads through MiXCR, one entry per CDR3 protein. The table has 300,000 to 450,000 distinct CDR3 sequences, roughly 15% seen once; the top ten hold 15% to 20%.

This TCR came from a woman in her 30s with Graves' ophthalmopathy. What was sequenced was blood. This chain connects TRBV20-1 to TRBJ2-7; 7 bases match TRBD1. CDR3 DNA: TGCAGTGCTAGAGGACCCGACAGGGCCCACGAGCAGTACTTC. Amino acids: CSARGPDRAHEQYF.